A selection of T cell receptor beta chains follows, all from one sample in a study of blood T cell repertoires in COVID-19. The protocol was immunoSEQ multiplex PCR, while the TCRdb copy is restricted to in-frame clones and leaves out a portion. The sample comprises about 55,000 clones, 86% of which are singletons, and 2.5% to 3% rests with the top ten. Sequenced input: peripheral blood. These receptors all stem from a man older than 75 with acute or convalescent COVID-19. The CDR3 runs from the conserved cysteine through the conserved F or W. D genes are given only for firm matches. Not all rows give a size; the values are once, few, many and, for expanded clones, a class.

clone size | J gene | V gene | D gene | CDR3 protein | CDR3 DNA
NA | TRBJ1-2 | TRBV18 | TRBD1 | CASSPSGQVYGYTF | TGTGCCAGCTCACCGTCGGGACAGGTCTATGGCTACACCTTC
NA | TRBJ1-1 | TRBV21-1 | NA | CASSKGADTEAFF | TGTGCCAGCAGCAAAGGGGCAGACACTGAAGCTTTCTTT
NA | TRBJ1-2 | TRBV9 | NA | CASSGRAGLNYTF | TGTGCCAGCAGCGGAAGAGCGGGACTTAACTACACCTTC
NA | TRBJ1-2 | TRBV6-5 | TRBD1 | CASSPGGQLYYGYTF | TGTGCCAGCAGTCCCGGGGGACAGCTTTACTATGGCTACACCTTC
NA | TRBJ2-1 | TRBV6-2/TRBV6-3 | TRBD1 | CASSYSGTGNGEQFF | TGTGCCAGCAGTTACTCAGGGACAGGCAACGGTGAGCAGTTCTTC
NA | TRBJ2-7 | TRBV11-2 | NA | CASSLRYEQYF | TGTGCCAGCAGCTTGAGATACGAGCAGTACTTC
NA | TRBJ1-6 | TRBV6-5 | TRBD1 | CASSYSRQGDSPLHF | TGTGCCAGCAGTTACTCCAGACAGGGGGATTCACCCCTCCACTTT
NA | TRBJ1-4 | TRBV5-1 | TRBD1 | CASSFSGQGQGRREKLFF | TGCGCCAGCAGCTTCTCCGGACAAGGACAGGGACGTCGTGAAAAACTGTTTTTT
NA | TRBJ2-1 | TRBV30 | NA | CAWSVGRVSSYNEQFF | TGTGCCTGGAGTGTGGGCAGGGTGAGCTCCTACAATGAGCAGTTCTTC
NA | TRBJ1-3 | TRBV7-8 | NA | CASSLGQGLSSGNTIYF | TGTGCCAGCAGCTTAGGGCAGGGCCTTAGCTCTGGAAACACCATATATTTT
NA | TRBJ1-5 | TRBV3-1/TRBV3-2 | NA | CASSQGLTGLGPQHF | TGTGCCAGCAGCCAAGGGCTAACAGGCTTGGGGCCCCAGCATTTT
NA | TRBJ1-1 | TRBV7-2 | NA | CASSFRGGTEAFF | TGTGCCAGCAGCTTCCGAGGGGGCACTGAAGCTTTCTTT
NA | TRBJ2-3 | TRBV6-5 | NA | CASNLQGAGTDTQYF | TGTGCCAGCAACCTACAGGGTGCTGGAACCGATACGCAGTATTTT
NA | TRBJ1-3 | TRBV29-1 | NA | CSVLDTKYGNTIYF | TGCAGCGTCCTCGACACAAAATACGGAAACACCATATATTTT
NA | TRBJ2-7 | TRBV11-2 | TRBD2 | CASSFGTSGSYEQYF | TGTGCCAGCAGCTTCGGGACTAGCGGGTCCTACGAGCAGTACTTC
once | TRBJ2-1 | TRBV29-1 | NA | CSVNRAQHNEQFF | TGCAGCGTGAACAGGGCCCAACACAATGAGCAGTTCTTC
NA | TRBJ1-2 | TRBV7-9 | TRBD1 | CASTLDRDGGYTF | TGTGCCAGCACCCTAGACAGGGATGGCGGCTACACCTTC
NA | TRBJ2-1 | TRBV5-8 | TRBD1 | CASSWGHDRGEEQFF | TGTGCCAGCAGCTGGGGCCATGACAGGGGTGAAGAGCAGTTCTTC
NA | TRBJ2-5 | TRBV11-3 | TRBD1 | CASSLDRGQETQYF | TGTGCCAGCAGCTTAGACAGGGGGCAAGAGACCCAGTACTTC